The present TCR beta chain was sequenced within a study of tumor and adjacent non-tumor tissue in lung cancer. The library came from three nested PCR rounds adapted from ARM-PCR protocols. From the multiplex PCR reads, TCRdb called clonotypes with MiXCR, one entry per CDR3 protein. Of about 90,000 distinct CDR3 sequences listed, around 65% were seen once; the top ten hold 15%. This clonotype was observed many times. RNA was extracted from bulk tissue without any cell sorting. V lost 2 bases, J lost 6 bases, and 1 base stayed unmatched. Per the germline V gene, CDR1 is SNHLY and CDR2 is FYNNEI. CDR3 size: 14 residues.

The clonotype was recovered from a man aged 70 or older with non-small cell lung cancer. The chain has TRBV2 and TRBJ2-1; TRBD2 matches at 10 bases. Sequencing used lung tumor tissue. CDR3 in DNA: TGTGCCAGCAGTGAATCTAGCGGGAGCAATGAGCAGTTCTTC. Its translation: CASSESSGSNEQFF.